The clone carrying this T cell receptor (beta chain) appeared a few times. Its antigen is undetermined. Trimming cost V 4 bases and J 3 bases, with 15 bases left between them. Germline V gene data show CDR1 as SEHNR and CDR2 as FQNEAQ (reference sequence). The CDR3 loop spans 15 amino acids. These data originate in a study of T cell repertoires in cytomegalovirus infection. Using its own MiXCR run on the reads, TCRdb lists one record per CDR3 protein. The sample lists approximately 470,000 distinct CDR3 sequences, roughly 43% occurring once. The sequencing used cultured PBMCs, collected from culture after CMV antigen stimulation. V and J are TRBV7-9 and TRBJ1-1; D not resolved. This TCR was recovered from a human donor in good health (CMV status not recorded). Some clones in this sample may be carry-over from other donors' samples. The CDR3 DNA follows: TGTGCCAGCAGCTCGGATAATGCGGGGTACACTGAAGCTTTCTTT. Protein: CASSSDNAGYTEAFF.